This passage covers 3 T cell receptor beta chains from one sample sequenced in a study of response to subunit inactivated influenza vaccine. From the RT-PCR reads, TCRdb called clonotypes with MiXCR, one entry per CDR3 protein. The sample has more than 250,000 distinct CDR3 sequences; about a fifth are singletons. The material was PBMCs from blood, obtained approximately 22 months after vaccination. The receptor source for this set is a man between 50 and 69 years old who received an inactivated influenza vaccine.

The CDR3 nucleotides read TGTGCCAGCAGTTTCGGGGGGCGGGAAAAACTGTTTTTT. This sequence encodes CASSFGGREKLFF. The chain combines TRBV27 with TRBJ1-4, with D tentatively TRBD1 (6 bases). CDR1 and CDR2 (germline): MNHEY, SMNVEV (reference sequence). V was cut by 3 bases and J by 8 bases, with 10 bases left in between. The CDR3 is made up of 13 amino acids.

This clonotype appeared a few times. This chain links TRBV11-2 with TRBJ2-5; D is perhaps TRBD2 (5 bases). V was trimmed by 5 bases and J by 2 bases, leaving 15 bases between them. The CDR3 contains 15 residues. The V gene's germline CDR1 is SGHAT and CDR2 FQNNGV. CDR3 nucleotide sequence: TGTGCCAGCAGCGCCCTCGGGGATTCGCAAGAGACCCAGTACTTC. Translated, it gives CASSALGDSQETQYF.

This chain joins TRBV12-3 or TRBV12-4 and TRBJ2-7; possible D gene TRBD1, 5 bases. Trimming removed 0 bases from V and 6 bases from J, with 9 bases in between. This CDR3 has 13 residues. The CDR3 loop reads CASSLALTGEQYF. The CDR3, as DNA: TGTGCCAGCAGTTTAGCCCTCACAGGCGAGCAGTACTTC.